One T cell receptor (beta chain) is described in this entry. Its antigen is not known. From RNA transcripts, TCR beta CDR3 regions were amplified. First-round RT-PCR targeting the TCR CDR3 was performed with the HTBI primer set. One entry per CDR3 protein results from TCRdb running MiXCR on the multiplex PCR reads. The table has under 350,000 distinct CDR3 sequences, about 15% seen once. Each ophthalmopathy patient scored at least 3 on the Clinical Activity Score and at least 4 on NOSPECS grade, with duration under 3 months. Diagnostic assessment was based on clinical symptoms, serum thyroxine and TRAb, thyroid ultrasound and orbital computed tomography. The data were obtained in a study of T cells in Graves' hyperthyroidism and ophthalmopathy. This CDR3 spans 14 amino acids. Trimming stripped 5 bases from V and 2 bases from J, with 13 bases between. Germline V lookup: CDR1 SGHTA, CDR2 FQGTGA. Overall study findings and caveats: Most thyroid clonotypes that were expanded above 0.001 also turned up in blood. Ophthalmopathy prediction by the model preceded onset by a median approximately 5.9 months.

The rearrangement links TRBV7-3 to TRBJ2-7, with D tentatively TRBD2 (5 bases). Sequencing was done on a sample of blood. This receptor was taken from a woman aged 60 to 75 with Graves' ophthalmopathy. CDR3 sequence (DNA): TGTGCCAGCAGCCTACGACGGGAAACCTACGAGCAGTACTTC. The encoded protein is CASSLRRETYEQYF.